One sample yielded the 8 T cell receptor beta chains listed below, sequenced in a study of read filtering for tumor transcriptome and immune sequencing. The library was built from about 400 ng RNA with molecular barcoded adaptors for alpha/delta and beta/gamma chains. TCRdb called the reads again in MiXCR, with one record for every CDR3 protein. The table includes under 150,000 distinct CDR3 sequences, roughly an eighth detected once. Sequencing was carried out using a population of CD138-negative cells sorted from bone marrow. Every receptor here comes from a donor aged 40 or over with multiple myeloma.

Many counts were recorded for this clonotype. The gene calls are TRBV7-9 and TRBJ2-7; possible D gene TRBD2, 6 bases. The germline gives CDR1 SEHNR, CDR2 FQNEAQ (reference sequence). Trimming left V 1 base short and J 2 bases short, with 12 bases between. CDR3 length equals 15 residues. DNA of the CDR3: TGTGCCAGCAGCTTAGAAGGGTGGGAGGCCTACGAGCAGTACTTC. Its translation: CASSLEGWEAYEQYF.

This chain links TRBV20-1 with TRBJ1-1, with D unresolved. Germline values: CDR1 DFQATT, CDR2 SNEGSKA (reference sequence). Between the trimmed V and J ends, which lost 7 bases and 4 bases, there was a span of 19 bases. The CDR3 extends over 14 amino acids. CDR3 sequence reads: CSVRFAGRSTEAFF. The CDR3 bases are TGCAGTGTCCGCTTTGCGGGGAGGAGCACTGAAGCTTTCTTT.

This clonotype has at least ten counts. The rearrangement joins TRBV6-1 to TRBJ2-1; D is possibly TRBD1 (6 bases). The V gene's germline CDR1 is MNHNS and CDR2 SASEGT. Trimming shortened V by 7 bases and J by 6 bases, and 19 bases separated the two germline ends. CDR3 length equals 15 residues. CDR3 nucleotides: TGTGCCAGCACCATAGGGGGAAGCTTATCCAATGAGCAGTTCTTC. Protein: CASTIGGSLSNEQFF.

A note on this clonotype: Since a much larger clone is just one base distant, this may be a read error. The chain recombines TRBV2 with TRBJ2-3; maybe TRBD1 (7 bases). CDR1 and CDR2 (germline): SNHLY, FYNNEI. The CDR3 is 14 residues long. CDR3 in DNA: TGTGCCAGCAGGGTCCAGGGGGGTGCAGAAACGCAGTATTTT. This sequence encodes CASRVQGGAETQYF. The whole variable domain, filled in from reference TRBV2 and TRBJ2-3, reads EPEVTQTPSHQVTQMGQEVILRCVPISNHLYFYWYRQILGQKVEFLVSFYNNEISEKSEIFDDQFSVERPDGSNFTLKIRSTKLEDSAMYFCASRVQGGAETQYFGPGTRLTVL.

This clonotype came up many times. The rearrangement uses TRBV20-1 and TRBJ1-1, with D uncertain. V dropped 5 bases and J dropped 5 bases, with 15 bases sitting between them. CDR3 size: 13 residues. Germline V lookup: CDR1 DFQATT, CDR2 SNEGSKA (reference sequence). CDR3 sequence reads: CSASSPGGTEAFF. The CDR3 nucleotides read TGCAGTGCTTCCTCCCCTGGCGGGACTGAAGCTTTCTTT.

This clonotype was observed at least ten times. The CDR3 DNA is TGCAGCGCGTCGACAGGGAACTACGAGCAGTACTTC. Translation: CSASTGNYEQYF. V usage is TRBV29-1 and J usage is TRBJ2-7; the match to TRBD1 covers 7 bases. Losses at the gene ends were 7 bases for V and 3 bases for J; bases not matched to a gene: 6. The CDR3 covers 12 residues. Germline V gives CDR1 SQVTM, CDR2 ANQGSEA.

A remark on this clonotype: A much larger clone lies a single base off, so this may be a read error. The chain uses TRBV6-2 or TRBV6-3 and TRBJ2-3, with TRBD2 matching over 7 bases. The V segment lost 7 bases and the J segment 0 bases; nucleotides outside the gene matches: 1. The CDR3 contains 13 residues. Germline CDR1 reads MNHEY; CDR2 reads SVGEGT. CDR3 nucleotides: TGTGCCAGCAAGCGGGACAGCACAGATACGCAGTATTTT. Translation gives CASKRDSTDTQYF.

This clonotype came up many times. The chain carries TRBV20-1 and TRBJ2-2; 8 bases fit TRBD1. The germline V gene has CDR1 DFQATT and CDR2 SNEGSKA (reference sequence). The ends lost 6 bases at V and 0 bases at J; junction bases unmatched: 12. The CDR3 consists of 17 residues. The CDR3 DNA follows: TGCAGTGCCCGTATCGACAGGGGCCTTTCGAACACCGGGGAGCTGTTTTTT. Translation: CSARIDRGLSNTGELFF.